Listed below are T cell receptor beta chains from one sample, sequenced in a study of CD8+ T cells in alopecia areata. Data came from immunoSEQ multiplex PCR; TCRdb stores just in-frame clones and leaves some out. The table lists 120,000 to 150,000 clones, around 47% of them singletons. Sequencing was carried out using CD4+ T cells sorted from blood. These receptors were collected from a human donor with alopecia areata. Both conserved end residues are part of each CDR3. A D gene is named only where the DNA matches it firmly. Size tells how often a clone was seen (once, few, many) or the class of an expanded clone, and some rows leave it out.

d_call j_call v_call clone_size cdr3_aa cdr3_nt
TRBD2 TRBJ2-1 TRBV29-1 few CSALEASGDNEQFF TGCAGCGCGTTGGAAGCTAGCGGGGACAATGAGCAGTTCTTC
NA TRBJ1-2 TRBV19 few CASTGTPRGYTF TGTGCCAGTACCGGGACGCCCAGGGGCTACACCTTC
NA TRBJ1-1 TRBV5-1 NA CASSLGSTVYTEAFF TGCGCCAGCAGCTTAGGCTCGACGGTTTACACTGAAGCTTTCTTT
NA TRBJ2-5 TRBV30 NA CAWSPQRVGTQYF TGTGCCTGGAGTCCCCAGCGGGTAGGGACCCAGTACTTC
NA TRBJ2-7 TRBV29-1 few CSVEIAGDYEQYF TGCAGCGTTGAAATCGCCGGAGACTACGAGCAGTACTTC
NA TRBJ2-6 TRBV7-9 once CASSLKSGANVLTF TGTGCCAGCAGCTTAAAGTCTGGGGCCAACGTCCTGACTTTC
NA TRBJ2-1 TRBV5-1 few CASSLIGVTYNEQFF TGCGCCAGCAGCTTAATTGGGGTTACCTACAATGAGCAGTTCTTC
NA TRBJ2-7 TRBV20-1 NA CSARADYEQYF TGCAGTGCTAGAGCGGACTACGAGCAGTACTTC
TRBD2 TRBJ2-2 TRBV7-8 NA CASSRGLAGVNTGELFF TGTGCCAGCAGCCGCGGACTAGCGGGGGTGAACACCGGGGAGCTGTTTTTT
NA TRBJ2-3 TRBV28 NA CASSRATSGAVTQYF TGTGCCAGCAGCCGAGCCACGAGCGGCGCTGTTACGCAGTATTTT
TRBD2 TRBJ2-5 TRBV25-1 NA CASSRGEGFETQYF TGTGCCAGCAGCCGGGGGGAAGGGTTTGAGACCCAGTACTTC
NA TRBJ2-5 TRBV29-1 NA CSVAQETQYF TGCAGCGTGGCACAAGAGACCCAGTACTTC
TRBD1 TRBJ1-2 TRBV19 few CASSESSRRGGYGYTF TGTGCCAGTAGTGAATCCTCCCGCAGGGGGGGCTATGGCTACACCTTC
NA TRBJ2-3 TRBV5-6 NA CASSLRTEDTQYF TGTGCCAGCAGCTTGAGGACGGAAGATACGCAGTATTTT
NA TRBJ2-7 TRBV7-2 NA CASSPRGGRHGEQYF TGTGCCAGCAGCCCTAGGGGGGGGAGGCATGGCGAGCAGTACTTC
NA TRBJ2-3 TRBV29-1 NA CSVEDGWRGTDTQYF TGCAGCGTTGAAGATGGGTGGCGGGGCACAGATACGCAGTATTTT
NA TRBJ1-2 TRBV19 NA CASSIAGVDYGYTF TGTGCCAGTAGTATTGCAGGGGTCGACTATGGCTACACCTTC
NA TRBJ2-5 TRBV14 NA CASSQDRGTQYF TGTGCCAGCAGCCAAGATCGGGGGACCCAGTACTTC
NA TRBJ2-5 TRBV29-1 NA CSVGQVQETQYF TGCAGCGTCGGGCAGGTACAAGAGACCCAGTACTTC
NA TRBJ2-1 TRBV20-1 NA CSAAHSSVKFF TGCAGTGCTGCGCACTCCAGCGTAAAGTTCTTC
NA TRBJ2-7 TRBV5-1 few CASSLDSPYEQYF TGCGCCAGCAGCTTGGACAGCCCCTACGAGCAGTACTTC
NA TRBJ1-5 TRBV29-1 few CSVASGGQPQHF TGCAGCGTTGCGAGTGGGGGCCAGCCCCAGCATTTT
TRBD1 TRBJ1-1 TRBV28 NA CATRTGDTEAFF TGTGCCACCCGGACAGGGGACACTGAAGCTTTCTTT
NA TRBJ2-3 TRBV6-5 NA CASSPPGADTQYF TGTGCCAGCAGTCCCCCCGGGGCAGATACGCAGTATTTT
NA TRBJ2-7 TRBV2 NA CAVFQSSYEQYF TGTGCCGTCTTCCAGAGTTCCTACGAGCAGTACTTC
NA TRBJ2-5 TRBV2 NA CASSEQAFQETQYF TGTGCCAGCAGTGAACAAGCCTTCCAGGAGACCCAGTACTTC
NA TRBJ1-1 TRBV5-1 NA CASSRDMNTEAFF TGCGCCAGCAGCCGGGACATGAACACTGAAGCTTTCTTT
TRBD1 TRBJ2-1 TRBV28 few CASSSGGSYNEQFF TGTGCCAGCAGTTCAGGGGGCTCCTACAATGAGCAGTTCTTC
NA TRBJ2-5 TRBV2 NA CASKTETQYF TGTGCCAGCAAAACGGAGACCCAGTACTTC
NA TRBJ2-7 TRBV4-1 NA CASSQVTQTAFSYEQYF TGCGCCAGCAGCCAAGTAACCCAGACAGCGTTCTCCTACGAGCAGTACTTC
TRBD1 TRBJ2-3 TRBV9 NA CASSIQGYQADTQYF TGTGCCAGCAGCATACAGGGGTATCAAGCAGATACGCAGTATTTT
NA TRBJ1-2 TRBV5-1 NA CASSPGRVVNGYTF TGCGCCAGCAGCCCCGGCCGGGTTGTGAATGGCTACACCTTC
NA TRBJ1-1 TRBV4-2 NA CASSQDSPRAEAFF TGTGCCAGCAGCCAAGATTCTCCTCGGGCTGAAGCTTTCTTT
TRBD2 TRBJ2-1 TRBV28 NA CASSQKTTSGRNGWVFF TGTGCCAGCAGTCAAAAAACGACTAGCGGGAGGAATGGGTGGGTGTTCTTC
NA TRBJ1-5 TRBV15 NA CATSRAGGMDQPQHF TGTGCCACCAGCAGAGCGGGCGGGATGGATCAGCCCCAGCATTTT
NA TRBJ2-7 TRBV15 few CATSRASDRRYQQYF TGTGCCACCAGCAGGGCCTCGGATAGGCGGTACCAGCAGTACTTC
NA TRBJ2-5 TRBV28 NA CASSPTVQETQYF TGTGCCAGCAGTCCTACAGTGCAAGAGACCCAGTACTTC
TRBD2 TRBJ2-7 TRBV7-3 few CASSRLAGGLYEQYF TGTGCCAGCAGCCGACTAGCGGGAGGGCTCTACGAGCAGTACTTC
TRBD2 TRBJ2-1 TRBV5-6 few CASSLASGKQFF TGTGCCAGCAGCTTGGCCAGCGGGAAGCAGTTCTTC
NA TRBJ2-2 TRBV29-1 NA CSVGQLGELFF TGCAGCGTGGGGCAGCTCGGGGAGCTGTTTTTT
NA TRBJ2-1 TRBV18 NA CASSPENEQFF TGTGCCAGCTCACCAGAGAATGAGCAGTTCTTC
NA TRBJ2-7 TRBV20-1 few CSARLYEQYF TGCAGTGCCCGACTCTACGAGCAGTACTTC